The clone carrying this TCR beta chain was observed once. The data were obtained in a study of shared clonotypes between healthy human individuals. Generated by immunoSEQ multiplex PCR, the TCRdb table keeps only in-frame clones and is missing some. The sample lists over a million clones, 78% seen once, with roughly 0.62% in the top ten. The germline V gene has CDR1 SGHRS and CDR2 YFSETQ. Trimming shortened V by 5 bases and J by 4 bases, and 13 bases separated the two germline ends. The CDR3 is 13 residues long. The origin of this receptor is a man aged 18-30 years in good health. Some clones in this sample may be carry-over from other donors' samples. The genes are TRBV5-1 and TRBJ2-7, with D perhaps assigned TRBD1 or TRBD2 (5 bases each). Material: memory CD4+ T cells from PBMCs. Subset described: CD45RA-negative fraction. CDR3 sequence (DNA): TGCGCCAGCAGAGGTCGGGGCGCTTACGAGCAGTACTTC. Protein product: CASRGRGAYEQYF.